The 9 T cell receptor beta chains below come from one sample, sequenced in a study of CD8+ T cells in alopecia areata. Treatment reported: oral pan-JAK inhibitor, 5-10 mg twice daily. RNA extraction and reverse transcription yielded cDNA as sequencing template. Generated by immunoSEQ multiplex PCR, the TCRdb table keeps only in-frame clones and is missing some. Of 60,000 to 90,000 clones in the sample, around 65% are singletons; the top ten hold roughly a quarter. The sample in question was CD8+ T cells sorted from blood, obtained at week 24, from a patient treated with tofacitinib. These receptors came from a human donor with alopecia areata.

The chain carries TRBV6-6 and TRBJ2-3; TRBD2 aligns across 8 bases. Unmatched junction bases numbered 10, after V lost 6 bases and J lost 5 bases. This CDR3 region has 15 residues. Germline lookup yields CDR1 MNHNY and CDR2 SVGAGI (reference sequence). The CDR3 spells CASSDLAGRGDTQYF. CDR3 DNA sequence: TGTGCCAGCAGCGATTTAGCGGGGCGCGGAGATACGCAGTATTTT.

V usage is TRBV4-1 and J usage is TRBJ2-7, with 8 bases that match TRBD2. The length of the CDR3 is 15 residues. The V gene's germline CDR1 is MGHRA and CDR2 YSYEKL. V dropped 1 base and J dropped 4; count of bases not matched to a gene: 6. The CDR3 region has the DNA TGCGCCAGCAGCCAAGCCTCGGGGGGGCTGTACGAGCAGTACTTC. The encoded protein is CASSQASGGLYEQYF.

This chain connects TRBV13 to TRBJ2-7; no definite D call. The CDR3 covers 13 residues. V was pared by 0 bases and J by 2 bases, with 5 bases between. Germline CDR1 reads PRHDT; CDR2 reads FYEKMQ (reference sequence). This chain's CDR3 is CASSLGATYEQYF. The DNA for the CDR3 is TGTGCCAGCAGCTTAGGGGCGACCTACGAGCAGTACTTC. The full variable domain, with the rest looked up from reference TRBV13 and TRBJ2-7, is AAGVIQSPRHLIKEKRETATLKCYPIPRHDTVYWYQQGPGQDPQFLISFYEKMQSDKGSIPDRFSAQQFSDYHSELNMSSLELGDSALYFCASSLGATYEQYFGPGTRLTVT.

About this clone itself: Mismatch with germline at one junction end may stem from a read error. The chain has TRBV6-5 and TRBJ2-7; tentative D call: TRBD2 (6 bases). Germline V gives CDR1 MNHEY, CDR2 SVGAGI. This CDR3 comprises 14 residues. The CDR3 DNA reads TGTGCCAGCAGTTCTAGCGAGCCTTCCTACGGGCAGTACTTC. This encodes CASSSSEPSYGQYF.

The J gene is TRBJ2-7, the V gene TRBV6-5, with D maybe TRBD2 (5 bases). The germline V gene encodes CDR1 MNHEY and CDR2 SVGAGI. Trimming removed 2 bases from V and 4 bases from J, with 12 bases in between. The CDR3 loop spans 14 amino acids. The CDR3 sequence: CASSYGSAAYEQYF. As DNA, the CDR3 is TGTGCCAGCAGTTACGGGAGCGCAGCATACGAGCAGTACTTC.

The chain links TRBV28 to TRBJ2-5; tentatively, D is TRBD2 (6 bases). The CDR3 length is 13 residues. V was shortened by 6 bases and J by 2 bases, with 10 bases between the two germline ends. CDR1 is MDHEN, CDR2 SYDVKM, per germline. The CDR3 nucleotides are TGTGCCAGCAGCCTCGGGACTCAAGAGACCCAGTACTTC. Translating it yields CASSLGTQETQYF.

This clone was seen more than once but under ten times. The chain carries TRBV29-1 and TRBJ2-5; D is unresolved. Germline V CDR1 and CDR2: SQVTM, ANQGSEA. This CDR3 is 13 amino acids long. Trimming removed 2 bases from V and 3 bases from J, with 10 bases in between. This CDR3 reads CSVEHLPEETQYF. The CDR3, as DNA: TGCAGCGTTGAACACCTTCCGGAAGAGACCCAGTACTTC.

The rearrangement joins TRBV30 to TRBJ1-4, with unresolved D. The CDR3 contains 12 residues. The germline CDR1 and CDR2 sequences are GTSNPN and SVGIG (reference sequence). Trimming stripped 8 bases from V and 7 bases from J, with 14 bases between. The CDR3 region has the DNA TGTGCCCTCGGACGAAGCGGTGAAAAACTGTTTTTT. Its protein product is CALGRSGEKLFF.

On this clone itself: One end of the junction is discordant with germline, which a read error may explain. The rearrangement joins TRBV29-1 to TRBJ1-2; TRBD1 matches at 8 bases. This CDR3 has 13 residues. Germline CDR1 and CDR2: SQVTM and ANQGSEA. In nucleotides, the CDR3 is TGCAGCGTCGAAGGACAGGGTGGTTACGGCTACACCTTC. This codes for CSVEGQGGYGYTF.